This T cell receptor (beta chain) was sequenced in a study of blood T cell repertoires in COVID-19. As for the study in general: From the United States, Italy and Spain came samples of acute and convalescent COVID-19. T cells, B-cell-depleted T cells, or PBMCs provided the cDNA or gDNA that served as material.

Germline V gene sequence: CDR1 LGHDT, CDR2 YNNKEL (reference sequence). V was pared by 3 bases and J by 4 bases, with 6 bases of the junction left unmatched. This CDR3 is built from 15 residues. As processed by the authors: Amplification of reference gene primers provided the estimated nucleated cell counts. This table comes from immunoSEQ multiplex PCR, and its TCRdb copy is limited to in-frame clones, with some not included. V, J and clone size reflect that table, while D and trimming were determined from the DNA. The sample holds roughly 99,000 clones; roughly 80% are singletons and the top ten take roughly 4.6%.

The source of this sequence is a human donor in a cohort sampled during active COVID-19. Sequencing was done on a sample of peripheral blood. The rearrangement links TRBV3-1 (or the pseudogene TRBV3-2) to TRBJ2-3, with 8 bases lining up with TRBD1. CDR3 residues: CASSHSRGPADTQYF. The CDR3 DNA follows: TGTGCCAGCAGCCATTCCAGGGGGCCGGCAGATACGCAGTATTTT.